The 7 T cell receptor beta chains given below trace back to one sample, sequenced in a study of blood T cells in healthy people across ages. Together with a sample-barcoded 5' primer, a J-beta primer mix was included in a second PCR lasting about 6 to 11 cycles. TCRdb reprocessed the 5' RACE reads via MiXCR and lists one record per CDR3 protein. In the table there are almost 1 million distinct CDR3 sequences, about 53% of which are singletons. Input material: blood. The origin of the receptors is a woman in her sixties or seventies in good health.

The rearrangement uses TRBV3-1 and TRBJ2-5; TRBD2 matches 11 bases. CDR1 is LGHDT, CDR2 YNNKEL, per germline (reference sequence). V was pared by 0 bases and J by 11 bases, with 11 bases of the junction left unmatched. This CDR3 has 16 amino acids. CDR3 coding DNA: TGTGCCAGCAGCCAAGATCTCACTAGCGGGAGTGGTGAGCAGTACTTC. Protein product: CASSQDLTSGSGEQYF.

CDR3 in amino acids: CASLHHTKNIQYF. DNA of the CDR3: TGTGCCAGTTTACACCACACCAAAAACATTCAGTACTTC. This sequence joins TRBV7-2 and TRBJ2-4, with unresolved D. The V end was cut by 9 bases, the J end by 2 bases, with 11 bases between. This CDR3 region has 13 residues. Per the germline V gene, CDR1 is SGHTA and CDR2 is FQGNSA. Complete variable domain (other parts from reference TRBV7-2 and TRBJ2-4): GAGVSQSPSNKVTEKGKDVELRCDPISGHTALYWYRQSLGQGLEFLIYFQGNSAPDKSGLPSDRFSAERTGGSVSTLTIQRTQQEDSAVYLCASLHHTKNIQYFGAGTRLSVL.

This rearrangement joins TRBV4-1 to TRBJ2-5, with D unresolved. This CDR3 is 16 amino acids long. Trimming took 4 bases from V and 2 from J, leaving 17 bases between them. In germline, CDR1 is MGHRA, CDR2 YSYEKL. The CDR3 reads CASSRAPVDAQETQYF. CDR3 nucleotide sequence: TGCGCCAGCAGCCGTGCGCCCGTGGACGCACAAGAGACCCAGTACTTC.

The J gene is TRBJ1-5, the V gene TRBV2; 7 bases are a match to TRBD1. V trimming: 6 bases; J trimming: 3 bases; junction bases outside the gene matches: 11. The CDR3 has 16 amino acids. Germline CDR1 reads SNHLY; CDR2 reads FYNNEI. CDR3 sequence reads: CASSPRTGSVNQPQHF. CDR3 bases: TGTGCCAGCAGCCCCCGGACAGGTTCCGTCAATCAGCCCCAGCATTTT.

This chain connects TRBV7-3 to TRBJ2-1; tentative D call: TRBD2 (6 bases). This CDR3 is built from 12 residues. V lost 5 bases and J 9 bases, leaving 11 bases between the germline ends. Germline CDR1 reads SGHTA; CDR2 reads FQGTGA. As DNA, the CDR3 is TGTGCCAGCAGCCAGACTAGTCGTGAGCAGTTCTTC. This sequence encodes CASSQTSREQFF.

The rearrangement joins TRBV7-3 to TRBJ2-3, with 8 bases matching TRBD2. V gave up 5 bases and J gave up 4 bases; unmatched junction bases: 14. Germline V lookup: CDR1 SGHTA, CDR2 FQGTGA. CDR3 length: 17 amino acids. The CDR3 sequence: CASSLGFEAGVADTQYF. CDR3 sequence (DNA): TGTGCCAGCAGCCTGGGTTTCGAAGCGGGAGTTGCAGATACGCAGTATTTT.

V usage is TRBV7-2 and J usage is TRBJ2-5; possible D gene TRBD2, 6 bases. Germline assignment: CDR1 SGHTA and CDR2 FQGNSA. The CDR3 has 14 amino acids. V gave up 3 bases and J gave up 5 bases, with 13 bases separating them. CDR3 nucleotide sequence: TGTGCCAGCAGCTTGGGGAGTGCGGGGGAGACCCAGTACTTC. Its translation: CASSLGSAGETQYF.